This T cell receptor (beta chain) stems from a study of CD8 T cells and mutated HIV epitopes (dated by TCRdb to 2020 to 2023). Context from the whole study: Except for one subject, all chronically infected subjects were naive to antiretroviral therapy. The epitopes were TL10, KY11, RF10 and TY8. This study used single-cell sequencing of TCR alpha/beta chains from CD8+ T cells that recognised non-adapted (NAE) and adapted (AE) versions of four HIV Nef epitopes. The same epitope was not tested in every subject, and RF10 alone was examined in both acute and chronic HIV infection. Under ten chronically and four acutely HIV-infected subjects were included in the cohort. Out of the 165 subjects screened, just a subset fulfilled the criteria needed for sorting epitope-specific T cells. Overall study outcomes, separate from this receptor: Compared with acute subjects, chronic subjects had higher clonality among dual tetramer+ cells (mean difference around 0.3), although the study did not have enough power to detect a significant difference. Single-reactive CD8+ T cells appeared only in acutely infected subjects, which suggests possible clonal selection between acute and chronic infection. During chronic infection, the CD8+ TCR repertoires that recognised the NAE form and the AE form seemed to overlap almost entirely, pointing to largely cross-reactive clonotypes. The authors acknowledged that the main limitations were the small number of subjects and how diverse the clinical presentations of those subjects were. Multiple alpha and beta chain CDR3s were present in some wells, and only cells that had both an alpha chain and a beta chain were included.

On this clonotype itself: What this receptor recognizes is not known. Base qualities were left out, and no much larger clone turns up one base away.

The CDR3 holds 14 amino acids from the cysteine to the phenylalanine. Left in the record is the CDR3 DNA by itself, 42 bases read in frame from the first base. The germline V gene yields WSHSY for CDR1 and SAAADI for CDR2. Trimming removed 5 bases from V and 8 bases from J; the gene matches leave 7 bases unexplained. The library was generated by single-cell sequencing. Single-cell cDNA was generated by a method adapted from Smart-seq2 and MARS-Seq, in which oligo-dT primers with well-specific UMIs and KAPA HiFi first-round PCR were used. Pooled first-round products underwent nested PCR with template-switch oligo forward primers and barcoded reverse primers specific to the TCR alpha and beta chains. Products were purified with AMPure XP, indexed with TruSeq adapters, and quantified with the KAPA Universal qPCR Library Quantification Kit. TCR libraries were sequenced on an Illumina MiSeq with 2x300 bp paired-end chemistry. In the authors' own workflow: After quality filtering, reads were demultiplexed to their wells, mapped onto the TCRA and TCRB loci, and assigned to clonotypes using MiXCR, with analysis then done in VGAS. TCR data were deconvoluted with a modified VDJfasta platform. An analysis of CDR3 overlap between plates ruled out large-scale cross-plate contamination. Clonality was computed as one minus the ratio of unique productive CDR3s to total productive CDR3s. The raw public data were reprocessed by TCRdb itself: fastp quality trimming at Q25, MiXCR clonotype calling, in-frame beta chains only. One record per CDR3 amino acid sequence lists the most common genes and DNA. The V and J calls shown here were made by TCRdb, not taken from the authors' results. The sample profile shows about 110 distinct CDR3 sequences; 57% of them were found once. The ten largest make up about 99% of the sample.

The sample's time point label, decoded: sampled during chronic HIV-1 infection. Peptide stimulation included anti-CD28 and anti-CD49d co-stimulation, and activated CD8+ T cells were sorted as CD69+CD137+. To obtain activated CD8+ T cells, PBMCs were stimulated overnight, for approximately 18 hours, with NAE or AE peptide at around 1 ug/mL. Peripheral blood mononuclear cells were isolated by Ficoll density gradient separation from leukapheresis or whole blood and were subsequently cryopreserved. Single CD8+ T cells were sorted on a BD FACS Aria III into 96-well plates containing lysis buffer. The chain joins TRBV10-2 to TRBJ2-1, with 9 middle bases fitting TRBD2. The sequenced sample was CD8+ T cells from blood cultured with a non-adapted viral peptide, obtained during chronic HIV-1 infection. The label giving this sample's cell subset or site can be read as: CD69+CD137+ cells after non-adapted TL10 peptide stimulation. This receptor was taken from a man over 45 with HIV-1 infection. The CDR3 here reads CASSLSGGGDEQFF. The nucleotide sequence reads TGCGCCAGCAGTCTTAGCGGGGGCGGAGATGAGCAGTTCTTC.